This is a list of T cell receptor beta chains from one sample in a study of T cells after yellow fever vaccination. TCRdb re-analysed the 5' RACE reads in MiXCR, keeping a single row per CDR3 protein. The table shows a few hundred thousand distinct CDR3 sequences, with about 3.9% occurring only once. The source was PBMCs, collected 15 days after the yellow fever booster vaccination. The source of these receptors is a man aged 18 to 30 who received the YFV17D yellow fever vaccine. The CDR3 runs from the conserved cysteine through the conserved F or W. Each record gives: J gene, V gene, clone size, D gene, CDR3 DNA, CDR3 protein. D genes are given only for firm matches. The size field is filled for only some rows; it gives once, few, many or a size class.

TRBJ1-3,TRBV7-8,many,TRBD1,TGTGCCAGCAGCCCACAGGGGCAGGGGGGAAACACCATATATTTT,CASSPQGQGGNTIYF
TRBJ1-2,TRBV6-5,many,.,TGTGCCAGCAGTTACGGGAGGGGATCAAACTATGGCTACACCTTC,CASSYGRGSNYGYTF
TRBJ1-5,TRBV5-1,many,.,TGCGCCAGCAGCTTGATCCTCGGGGCTAAGCCCCAGCATTTT,CASSLILGAKPQHF
TRBJ1-3,TRBV12-3/TRBV12-4,many,.,TGTGCCAGCAAGGAGGGGCCGCTGGACACCATATATTTT,CASKEGPLDTIYF
TRBJ1-1,TRBV3-1,many,.,TGTGCCAGCAGGCGTGTGGGGGGTAAAGCTTTCTTT,CASRRVGGKAFF
TRBJ2-3,TRBV29-1,many,TRBD1,TGCAGCGTTGCGCCGGGACAGGGTCGCCCAGATACGCAGTATTTT,CSVAPGQGRPDTQYF
TRBJ2-3,TRBV7-2,many,TRBD1,TGTGCCAGCAGCTATTTAGGGTGGCACAGGGGGAGCACAGATACGCAGTATTTT,CASSYLGWHRGSTDTQYF
TRBJ1-2,TRBV7-8,many,TRBD1,TGTGCCAGCAGCACAACTCGAGGGGGCGGCTACACCTTC,CASSTTRGGGYTF
TRBJ2-3,TRBV14,many,.,TGTGCCAGCAGCCAATACTTGGCAGATACGCAGTATTTT,CASSQYLADTQYF
TRBJ2-3,TRBV27,many,.,TGTGCCAGCAGTTTATGGGCAGGGGCCCAGGTTACGCAGTATTTT,CASSLWAGAQVTQYF
TRBJ1-1,TRBV20-1,many,TRBD1,TGCAGTGCTAGGACAGGGGGCCCCACTGAAGCTTTCTTT,CSARTGGPTEAFF
TRBJ2-1,TRBV4-2,many,.,TGTGCCAGCAGCCAAAGGCGGGGCCGTAATTACAATGAGCAGTTCTTC,CASSQRRGRNYNEQFF
TRBJ1-1,TRBV7-9,many,.,TGTGCCAGCAGCCGCAGATTGGATACTGAAGCTTTCTTT,CASSRRLDTEAFF
TRBJ1-5,TRBV30,many,.,TGTGCCTGGAGTGTACGAGGGGCGCCGGCCCCTGGGGGCCAATATAGCAATCAGCCCCAGCATTTT,CAWSVRGAPAPGGQYSNQPQHF
TRBJ1-6,TRBV6-2/TRBV6-3,many,TRBD1,TGTGCCAGCAGGGGGACAGGGTACGGGTTCCGAAATTCACCCCTCCACTTT,CASRGTGYGFRNSPLHF
TRBJ2-6,TRBV5-1,many,.,TGCGCCAGCAGCTTGAATTCGGGCGCTGGGGCCAACGTCCTGACTTTC,CASSLNSGAGANVLTF
TRBJ2-5,TRBV3-1,many,TRBD1,TGTGCCAGCAGCCCCAGGACAGGGGGGACCGAGACCCAGTACTTC,CASSPRTGGTETQYF
TRBJ2-1,TRBV7-2,many,.,TGTGCCAGCAGCCTCTCACCGGGACACGAGCAGTTCTTC,CASSLSPGHEQFF
TRBJ2-5,TRBV7-9,many,.,TGTGCCAGCAGCTGGGCGACACTCGAGACCCAGTACTTC,CASSWATLETQYF
TRBJ1-2,TRBV27,many,TRBD1,TGTGCCAGCAGTTTCTATTTCCGGGACAGGGGGGAGGTCAACTATGGCTACACCTTC,CASSFYFRDRGEVNYGYTF
TRBJ2-1,TRBV7-9,many,.,TGTGCCAGCAGCTTAGCTGGCCGCCCCGAGGAGCAGTTCTTC,CASSLAGRPEEQFF
TRBJ2-5,TRBV5-6,many,TRBD2,TGTGCCAGCAGCTTGACCCTAGCGGGGGGCCCCGCGTCAGAGACCCAGTACTTC,CASSLTLAGGPASETQYF
TRBJ2-1,TRBV5-6,many,TRBD2,TGTGCCAGCAGCGGCGGACTAGCGGTCTACAATGAGCAGTTCTTC,CASSGGLAVYNEQFF
TRBJ2-1,TRBV5-1,many,TRBD1,TGCGCCAGCAGTTGGGACAGGACGGACTCCTACAATGAGCAGTTCTTC,CASSWDRTDSYNEQFF
TRBJ1-2,TRBV5-1,many,.,TGCGCCAGCAGCGCCAGCGGGGCGGCTACCTATGGCTACACCTTC,CASSASGAATYGYTF
TRBJ2-7,TRBV6-5,many,.,TGTGCCAGCACCCGTAGCGGTTCCTACGAGCAGTACTTC,CASTRSGSYEQYF
TRBJ2-1,TRBV6-6,many,.,TGTGCCAGCAGTTACTCGAACAATGAGCAGTTCTTC,CASSYSNNEQFF
TRBJ2-5,TRBV5-1,many,TRBD2,TGCGCCAGCAGCCAGGACTCCGCGGGGGGAGAGACCCAGTACTTC,CASSQDSAGGETQYF
TRBJ1-5,TRBV5-1,.,.,TGCGCCAGCAGCTTGGGGTCAGTCGGACAGCCCCAGCATTTT,CASSLGSVGQPQHF
TRBJ2-3,TRBV2,few,.,TGTGCCAGCAAGGACCAGCGGAGCACAGATACGCAGTATTTT,CASKDQRSTDTQYF
TRBJ2-1,TRBV12-3/TRBV12-4,.,TRBD1,TGTGCCAGCAGTTTGAGGACAGGTATCTCCTACAATGAGCAGTTCTTC,CASSLRTGISYNEQFF
TRBJ2-7,TRBV5-6,many,TRBD2,TGTGCCAGCAGCCAAGGACTAGCGGGGGCGTACGAGCAGTACTTC,CASSQGLAGAYEQYF
TRBJ2-5,TRBV5-1,many,.,TGCGCCAGCAGCTTAGGGACTGAGAAAGAGACCCAGTACTTC,CASSLGTEKETQYF
TRBJ1-4,TRBV6-2/TRBV6-3,many,.,TGTGCCAGCACTGTCGACTGGATGCGAAATGAAAAACTGTTTTTT,CASTVDWMRNEKLFF
TRBJ2-3,TRBV12-2,few,.,TGTGCAAGTCGCTTAGTAATGCAGGGCCCCCCAGATACGCAGTATTTT,CASRLVMQGPPDTQYF
TRBJ2-2,TRBV5-1,many,TRBD1,TGCGCCAGCAGCCAATGGACAGGGTCGAGCACCGGGGAGCTGTTTTTT,CASSQWTGSSTGELFF
TRBJ2-7,TRBV20-1,many,.,TGCAGTGCTGGGAAATTACGGGTTACGCGAGAGCAGTACTTC,CSAGKLRVTREQYF
TRBJ1-1,TRBV18,.,TRBD1,TGTGCCAGCTCACCACAGGAGGGGGCCCTTGAAGCTTTCTTT,CASSPQEGALEAFF
TRBJ1-1,TRBV27,many,.,TGTGCCAGCAGTTTAGGTCCGGGGTACACTGAAGCTTTCTTT,CASSLGPGYTEAFF
TRBJ1-5,TRBV18,few,.,TGTGCCAGCTCTCAGGACCTGCTGCTAGGCAATCAGCCCCAGCATTTT,CASSQDLLLGNQPQHF
TRBJ2-7,TRBV25-1,.,.,TGTGCCAGCTCCGACAGGATCGCCTACGAGCAGTACTTC,CASSDRIAYEQYF
TRBJ2-7,TRBV7-9,.,TRBD1,TGTGCCAGCGAAACAGGGGACCCACCAGTCTCCTACGAGCAGTACTTC,CASETGDPPVSYEQYF
TRBJ2-6,TRBV7-9,many,.,TGTGCCAGCAGCTTATCTTTATCTGGGGCCAACGTCCTGACTTTC,CASSLSLSGANVLTF
TRBJ2-5,TRBV29-1,many,.,TGCAGCGTCTCACAGGAAGAGAAGACCCAGTACTTC,CSVSQEEKTQYF
TRBJ2-1,TRBV6-5,many,.,TGTGCCAGCAGAGCCAACAGGGCTGGCAATGAGCAGTTCTTC,CASRANRAGNEQFF
TRBJ2-3,TRBV23-1,many,.,TGCGCCAGCATTACAGGGTCGAGCACAGATACGCAGTATTTT,CASITGSSTDTQYF
TRBJ1-2,TRBV10-3,many,.,TGTGCCATCAGTGAGGGCAACTATGGCTACACCTTC,CAISEGNYGYTF
TRBJ1-6,TRBV7-2,many,.,TGTGCCAGCAGCTTAGTTGGGGGGTCCACCTATAATTCACCCCTCCACTTT,CASSLVGGSTYNSPLHF
TRBJ2-7,TRBV7-6,many,.,TGTGCCAGCAGCTTCCAAGGACGGAGGGCTCGATCCGAGCAGTACTTC,CASSFQGRRARSEQYF
TRBJ2-2,TRBV4-2,many,.,TGTGCCAGCAGCCAAGATGGGGTCGGCACCGGGGAGCTGTTTTTT,CASSQDGVGTGELFF
TRBJ2-3,TRBV20-1,many,TRBD2,TGCAGTGCCCCCCCGACTTTGCGGGGGAGGAGAGCCGGCACAGATACGCAGTATTTT,CSAPPTLRGRRAGTDTQYF
TRBJ1-2,TRBV20-1,many,TRBD1,TGCAGTGCCCCAGCCCCCGGACAGGTCGGCGGCTATGGCTACACCTTC,CSAPAPGQVGGYGYTF
TRBJ2-3,TRBV11-3,many,TRBD2,TGTGCCAGCAGCCGGGGCGGGGGAGATACGCAGTATTTT,CASSRGGGDTQYF
TRBJ2-6,TRBV10-1,few,.,.,CASILGIAARLANVLTF
TRBJ1-1,TRBV5-1,many,.,TGCGCCAGCAGTTACGGGACCAGCTCCACTGAAGCTTTCTTT,CASSYGTSSTEAFF
TRBJ1-1,TRBV6-5,many,.,TGTGCCAGCAGTCACCTCTGGACGGAGAACACTGAAGCTTTCTTT,CASSHLWTENTEAFF
TRBJ1-5,TRBV20-1,many,TRBD1,TGCAGTGCTTCCGGGACAGGGGTATTCGGCAATCAGCCCCAGCATTTT,CSASGTGVFGNQPQHF
TRBJ1-2,TRBV24-1,many,.,TGTGCCACCAGCAGGGAAATGAACTACACCTTC,CATSREMNYTF
TRBJ2-1,TRBV5-1,many,.,TGCGCCAGCAGCCTCACACCTTACAATGAGCAGTTCTTC,CASSLTPYNEQFF